This T cell receptor beta chain emerged from a study of shared T cell receptors in the human thymus (dated by TCRdb to 2020 to 2022). Context from the whole study: The study examined how the human thymus generates shared, self-reactive T-cell receptor alpha chains.

Libraries came from the immunoSEQ multiplex PCR assay. The table comes from immuneACCESS by way of TCRdb, which keeps in-frame sequences with V and J called. Part of the clones is missing from these tables; in studies checked, under half for an unresolved V gene and the rest for unknown reasons. Within this sample are hundreds of thousands of clones, with around 87% of them counted one time only. The top ten clones comprise 0.0094% of the sample. V loses 6 bases, J loses 1 base, and the germline ends lie 7 bases apart. For CDR1 and CDR2, the germline V gene (reference sequence) lists MNHEY and SMNVEV. The CDR3 covers 13 residues, taking in both the cysteine and the phenylalanine. The retained sequence is limited to the CDR3, 39 bases, with the frame set at the first base. For this clone: No cognate antigen has been identified for it. No much larger clone exists at a distance of one base, and base qualities are not known.

These data are also associated with another study on human thymus T cells. According to the second study: Donors were immunologically healthy infants undergoing open corrective cardiac surgery for congenital heart defects in Finland. The thymus tissue came from surgical resects taken out during corrective cardiac surgery. Usage of V and J gene segments appeared to be biased in both the thymic and the peripheral blood repertoires. The related research found that thymic TCR repertoires overlapped highly between unrelated individuals. The study used seven to nine infant thymus samples plus four related peripheral blood samples to characterize TCR alpha and beta repertoires. Donor ages ranging from roughly 6 to 244 days were recorded, and a handful of male and a couple of female infants were included in the cohort. Thymocytes were freed from the tissue by mechanical means and kept at -70 degrees C as pellets of roughly 9.5-31 million cells. Genomic DNA was extracted from frozen cell pellets with a QIAsymphony instrument. The immunoSEQ multiplex PCR assay was used to amplify the TCRB and TCRAD loci from a standardized quantity of quality-controlled genomic DNA. Amplicons spanned the V(D)J region at a length sufficient to cover the CDR3 and identify V and J genes. Amplicon sequencing was performed on an Illumina platform through the commercial immunoSEQ service. Primer bias and sequencing errors were corrected using previously described methods, and TCRAD and TCRB definitions followed the IMGT database. The repertoires were analysed using immunoSEQ Analyzer 3.0 and VDJTools for basic statistics, V/J segment usage, diversity estimates, rarefaction and pairwise overlap. Diversity was estimated using the Chao1, ChaoE, Efron-Thisted, Shannon and inverse Simpson indices, and was also estimated on datasets down-sampled to the size of the smallest sample. For repertoire overlap, CDR3 nucleotide sequence, V gene and J gene had to match strictly, and clustering was done by Jaccard-based multidimensional scaling. On average, thymus samples gave 800,000 or so unique TCRB clonotypes, whereas blood samples gave about 84,000.

The origin of this receptor is a boy less than two years old with a congenital heart defect. Donor details come from another sample of the same person, matched by shared clones. The V and J segments used are TRBV27 and TRBJ2-1; the D gene is not confidently resolved. The sequencing input was thymocytes. For the CDR3, the sequence is CASRTRSYNEQFF. DNA sequence: TGTGCCAGCAGAACGAGGTCCTACAATGAGCAGTTCTTC.